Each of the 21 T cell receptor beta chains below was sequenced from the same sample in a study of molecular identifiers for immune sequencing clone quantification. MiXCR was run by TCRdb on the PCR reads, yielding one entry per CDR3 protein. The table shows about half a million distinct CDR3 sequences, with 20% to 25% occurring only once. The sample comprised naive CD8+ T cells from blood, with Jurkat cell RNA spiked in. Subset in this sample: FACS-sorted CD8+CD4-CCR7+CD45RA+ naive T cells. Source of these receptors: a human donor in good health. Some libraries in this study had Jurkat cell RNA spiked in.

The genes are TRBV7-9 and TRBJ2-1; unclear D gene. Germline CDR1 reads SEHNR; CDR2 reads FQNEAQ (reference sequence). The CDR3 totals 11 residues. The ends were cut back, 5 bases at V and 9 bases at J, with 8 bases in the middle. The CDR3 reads CASSQKGEQFF. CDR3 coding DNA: TGTGCCAGCAGCCAGAAGGGTGAGCAGTTCTTC.

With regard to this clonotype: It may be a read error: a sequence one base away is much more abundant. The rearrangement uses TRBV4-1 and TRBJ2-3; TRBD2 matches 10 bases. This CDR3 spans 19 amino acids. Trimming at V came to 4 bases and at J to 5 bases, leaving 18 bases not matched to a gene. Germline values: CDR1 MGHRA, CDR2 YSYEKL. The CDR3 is CASSRDKATSGQSIDTQYF. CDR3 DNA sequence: TGCGCCAGCAGCCGAGATAAAGCGACTAGCGGGCAATCGATAGATACGCAGTATTTT.

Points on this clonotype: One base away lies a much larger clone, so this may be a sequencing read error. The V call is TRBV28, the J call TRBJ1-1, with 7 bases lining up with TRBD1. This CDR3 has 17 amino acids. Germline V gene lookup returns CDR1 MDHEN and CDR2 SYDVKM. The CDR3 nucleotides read TGTGCCAGCAGCCACTCCCGGCCGGGACAGATGAACACTGAAGCTTCCTTT. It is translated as CASSHSRPGQMNTEASF.

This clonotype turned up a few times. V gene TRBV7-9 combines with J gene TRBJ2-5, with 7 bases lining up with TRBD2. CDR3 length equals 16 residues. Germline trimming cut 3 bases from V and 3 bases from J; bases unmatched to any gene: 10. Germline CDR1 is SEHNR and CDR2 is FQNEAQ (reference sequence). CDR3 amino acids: CASSLWGGTNEETQYF. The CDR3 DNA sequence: TGTGCCAGCAGCTTGTGGGGGGGAACTAATGAAGAGACCCAGTACTTC.

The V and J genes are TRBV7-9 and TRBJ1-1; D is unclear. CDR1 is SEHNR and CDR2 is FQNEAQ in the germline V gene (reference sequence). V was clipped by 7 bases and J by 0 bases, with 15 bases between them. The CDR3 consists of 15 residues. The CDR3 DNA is TGTGCCAGCACGGAGGACTATGACATGAACACTGAAGCTTTCTTT. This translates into CASTEDYDMNTEAFF. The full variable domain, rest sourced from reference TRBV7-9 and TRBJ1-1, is DTGVSQNPRHKITKRGQNVTFRCDPISEHNRLYWYRQTLGQGPEFLTYFQNEAQLEKSRLLSDRFSAERPKGSFSTLEIQRTEQGDSAMYLCASTEDYDMNTEAFFGQGTRLTVV.

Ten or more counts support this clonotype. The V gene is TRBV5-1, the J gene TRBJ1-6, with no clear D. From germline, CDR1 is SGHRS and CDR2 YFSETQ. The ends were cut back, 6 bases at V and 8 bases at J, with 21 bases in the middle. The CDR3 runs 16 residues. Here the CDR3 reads CASNDNVGRWDSPLHF. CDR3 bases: TGCGCCAGCAACGACAACGTAGGGCGGTGGGATTCACCCCTCCACTTT.

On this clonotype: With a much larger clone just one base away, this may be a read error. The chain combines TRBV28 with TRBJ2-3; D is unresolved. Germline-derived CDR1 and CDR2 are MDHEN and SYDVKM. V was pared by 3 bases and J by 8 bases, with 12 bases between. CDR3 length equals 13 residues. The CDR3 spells CASSFSVAGTQYF. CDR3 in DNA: TGTGCCAGCAGTTTTAGTGTGGCAGGTACGCAGTATTTT.

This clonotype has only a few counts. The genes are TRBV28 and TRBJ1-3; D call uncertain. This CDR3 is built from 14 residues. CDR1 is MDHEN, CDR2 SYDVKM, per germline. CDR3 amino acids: CAGSSLWTGNTIYF. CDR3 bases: TGTGCGGGGTCCAGCCTGTGGACTGGAAACACCATATATTTT.

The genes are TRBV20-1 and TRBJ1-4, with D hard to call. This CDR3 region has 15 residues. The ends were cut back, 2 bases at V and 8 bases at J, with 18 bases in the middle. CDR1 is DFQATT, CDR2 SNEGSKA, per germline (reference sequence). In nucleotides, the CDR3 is TGCAGTGCTAGACCTTACAGTGTCGTGGACGAAAAACTGTTTTTT. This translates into CSARPYSVVDEKLFF.

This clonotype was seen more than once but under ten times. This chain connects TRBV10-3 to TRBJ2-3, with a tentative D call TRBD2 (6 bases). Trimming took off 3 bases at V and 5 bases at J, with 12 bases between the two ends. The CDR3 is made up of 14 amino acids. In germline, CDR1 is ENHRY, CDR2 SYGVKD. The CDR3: CAISDPASEDTQYF. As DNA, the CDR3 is TGTGCCATCAGTGACCCCGCTAGCGAAGATACGCAGTATTTT.

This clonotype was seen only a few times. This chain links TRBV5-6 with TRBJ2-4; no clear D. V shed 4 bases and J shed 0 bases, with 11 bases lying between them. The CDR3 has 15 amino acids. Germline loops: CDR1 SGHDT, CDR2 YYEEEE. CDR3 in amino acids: CASSPDGIAKNIQYF. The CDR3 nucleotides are TGTGCCAGCAGCCCGGACGGAATAGCCAAAAACATTCAGTACTTC.

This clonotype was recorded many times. Here the CDR3 DNA reads TGTGCCAGCAGTCCTTCGACAGGCGGGTACGAGCAGTACTTC. Amino acid sequence: CASSPSTGGYEQYF. The chain recombines TRBV12-3 or TRBV12-4 with TRBJ2-7, with TRBD1 as a possible D gene (6 bases). Trimming cost V 5 bases and J 4 bases, with 15 bases left between them. This CDR3 is built from 14 residues.

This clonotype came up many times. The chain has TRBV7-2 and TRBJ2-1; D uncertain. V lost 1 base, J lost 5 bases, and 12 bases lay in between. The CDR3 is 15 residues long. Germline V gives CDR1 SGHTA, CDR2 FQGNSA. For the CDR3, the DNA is TGTGCCAGCAGCTTAGGGACCTGGGCCAACAATGAGCAGTTCTTC. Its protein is CASSLGTWANNEQFF.

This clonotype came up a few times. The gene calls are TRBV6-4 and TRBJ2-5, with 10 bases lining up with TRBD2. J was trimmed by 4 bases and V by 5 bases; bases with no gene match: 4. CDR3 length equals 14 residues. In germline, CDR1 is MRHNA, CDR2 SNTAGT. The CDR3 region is CASSRPSGRETQYF. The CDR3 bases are TGTGCCAGCAGTCGCCCTAGCGGGAGAGAGACCCAGTACTTC.

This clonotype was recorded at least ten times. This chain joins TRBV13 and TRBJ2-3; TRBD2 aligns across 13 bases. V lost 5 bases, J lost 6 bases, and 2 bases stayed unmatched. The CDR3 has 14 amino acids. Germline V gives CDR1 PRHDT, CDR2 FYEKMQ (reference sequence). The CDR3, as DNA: TGTGCCAGCAGCCTACTAGCGGGAGGGGATACGCAGTATTTT. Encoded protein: CASSLLAGGDTQYF.

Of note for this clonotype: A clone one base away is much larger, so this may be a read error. CDR3 in DNA: TGTGCCATCGGTGACATCTACGAGCAGTACTTC. It translates to CAIGDIYEQYF. V gene TRBV10-3 combines with J gene TRBJ2-7, with unresolved D. This CDR3 region has 11 residues. From germline, CDR1 is ENHRY and CDR2 SYGVKD.

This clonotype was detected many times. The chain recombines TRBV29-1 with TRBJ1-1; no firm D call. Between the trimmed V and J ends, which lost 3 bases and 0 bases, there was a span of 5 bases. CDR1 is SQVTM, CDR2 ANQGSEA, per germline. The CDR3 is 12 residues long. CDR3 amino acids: CSVDQLNTEAFF. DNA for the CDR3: TGCAGCGTTGACCAGCTGAACACTGAAGCTTTCTTT.

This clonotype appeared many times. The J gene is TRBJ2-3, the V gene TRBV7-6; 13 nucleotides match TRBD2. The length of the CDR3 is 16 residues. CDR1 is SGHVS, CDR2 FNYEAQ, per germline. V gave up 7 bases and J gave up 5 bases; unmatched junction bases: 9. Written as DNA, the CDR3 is TGTGCCAGCAATAAACTAGCGGGAGGGCCGATAGATACGCAGTATTTT. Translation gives CASNKLAGGPIDTQYF.

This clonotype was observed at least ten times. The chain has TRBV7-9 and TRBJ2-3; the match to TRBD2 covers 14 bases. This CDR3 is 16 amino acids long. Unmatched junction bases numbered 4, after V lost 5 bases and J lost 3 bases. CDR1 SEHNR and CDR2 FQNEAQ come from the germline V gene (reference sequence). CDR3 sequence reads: CASSGGTSGSTDTQYF. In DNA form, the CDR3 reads TGTGCCAGCAGCGGCGGGACTAGCGGGAGTACAGATACGCAGTATTTT.

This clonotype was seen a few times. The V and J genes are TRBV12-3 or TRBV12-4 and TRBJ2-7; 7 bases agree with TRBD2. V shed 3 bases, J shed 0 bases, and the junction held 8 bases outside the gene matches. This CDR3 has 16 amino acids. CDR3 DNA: TGTGCCAGCAGTTTTCTACAAGCGGGAAACTCCTACGAGCAGTACTTC. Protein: CASSFLQAGNSYEQYF.

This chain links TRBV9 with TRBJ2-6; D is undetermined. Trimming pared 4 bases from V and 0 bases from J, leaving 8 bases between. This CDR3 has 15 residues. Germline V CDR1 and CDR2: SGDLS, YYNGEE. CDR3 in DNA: TGTGCCAGCAGCTCCAGCAGCTCTGGGGCCAACGTCCTGACTTTC. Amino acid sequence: CASSSSSSGANVLTF.